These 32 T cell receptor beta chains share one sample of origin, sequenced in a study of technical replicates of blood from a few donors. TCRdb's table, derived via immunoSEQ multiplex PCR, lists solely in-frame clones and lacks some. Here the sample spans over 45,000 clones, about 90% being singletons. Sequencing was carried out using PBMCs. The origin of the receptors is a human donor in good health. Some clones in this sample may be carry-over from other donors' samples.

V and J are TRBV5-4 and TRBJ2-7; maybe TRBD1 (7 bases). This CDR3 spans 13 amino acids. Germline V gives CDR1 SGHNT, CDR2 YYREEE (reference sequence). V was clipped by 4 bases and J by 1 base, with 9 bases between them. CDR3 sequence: CASSAGQSYEQYF. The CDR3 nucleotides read TGTGCCAGCAGCGCGGGACAGTCCTACGAGCAGTACTTC.

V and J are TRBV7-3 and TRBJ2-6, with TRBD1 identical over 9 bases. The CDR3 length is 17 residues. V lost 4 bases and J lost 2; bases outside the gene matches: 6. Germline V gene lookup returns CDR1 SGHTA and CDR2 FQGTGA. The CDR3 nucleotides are TGTGCCAGCAGCTCACAGGGGGCCAACACTGGGGCCAACGTCCTGACTTTC. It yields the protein CASSSQGANTGANVLTF.

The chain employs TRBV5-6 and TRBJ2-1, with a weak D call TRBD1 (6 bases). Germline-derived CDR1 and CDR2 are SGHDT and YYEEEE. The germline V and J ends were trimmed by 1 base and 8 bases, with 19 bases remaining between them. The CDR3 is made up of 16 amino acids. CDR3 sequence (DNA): TGTGCCAGCAGCTTGCGACCCAGGGGTCCTCTTGATGAGCAGTTCTTC. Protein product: CASSLRPRGPLDEQFF.

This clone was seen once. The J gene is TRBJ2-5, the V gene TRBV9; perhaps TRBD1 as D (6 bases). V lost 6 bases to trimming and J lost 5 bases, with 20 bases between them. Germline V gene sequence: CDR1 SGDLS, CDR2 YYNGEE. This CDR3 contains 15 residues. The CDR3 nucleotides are TGTGCCAGCACCGTGGGGGCCGGTACATTGGAGACCCAGTACTTC. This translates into CASTVGAGTLETQYF.

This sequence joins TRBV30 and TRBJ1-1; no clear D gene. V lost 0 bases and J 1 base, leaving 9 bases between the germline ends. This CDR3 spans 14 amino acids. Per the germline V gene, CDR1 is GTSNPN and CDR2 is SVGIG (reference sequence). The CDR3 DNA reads TGTGCCTGGAGTGTAACACCACAGAACACTGAAGCTTTCTTT. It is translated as CAWSVTPQNTEAFF.

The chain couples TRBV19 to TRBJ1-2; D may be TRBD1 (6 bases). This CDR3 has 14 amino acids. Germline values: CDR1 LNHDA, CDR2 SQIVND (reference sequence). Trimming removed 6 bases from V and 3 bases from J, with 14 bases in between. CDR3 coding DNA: TGTGCCAGTAGAGATGACAGGAGCTACTATGGCTACACCTTC. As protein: CASRDDRSYYGYTF.

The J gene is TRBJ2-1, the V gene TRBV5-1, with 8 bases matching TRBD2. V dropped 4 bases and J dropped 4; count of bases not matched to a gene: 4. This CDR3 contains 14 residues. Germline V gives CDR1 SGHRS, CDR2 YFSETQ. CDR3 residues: CASSHTSGYNEQFF. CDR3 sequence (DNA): TGCGCCAGCAGCCATACTAGCGGTTACAATGAGCAGTTCTTC.

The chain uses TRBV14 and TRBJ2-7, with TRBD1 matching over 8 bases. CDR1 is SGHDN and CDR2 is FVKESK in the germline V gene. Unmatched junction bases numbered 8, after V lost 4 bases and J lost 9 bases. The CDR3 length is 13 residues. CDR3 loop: CASSLGQGVGQYF. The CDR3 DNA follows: TGTGCCAGCAGCCTCGGACAGGGAGTAGGGCAGTACTTC.

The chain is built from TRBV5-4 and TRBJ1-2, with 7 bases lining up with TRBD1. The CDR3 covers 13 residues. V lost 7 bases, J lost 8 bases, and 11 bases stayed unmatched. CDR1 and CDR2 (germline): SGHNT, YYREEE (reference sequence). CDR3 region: CASHRDSTLGYTF. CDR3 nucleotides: TGTGCCAGCCACCGGGACAGCACCCTAGGCTACACCTTC. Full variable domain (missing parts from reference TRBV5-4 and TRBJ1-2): ETGVTQSPTHLIKTRGQQVTLRCSSQSGHNTVSWYQQALGQGPQFIFQYYREEENGRGNFPPRFSGLQFPNYSSELNVNALELDDSALYLCASHRDSTLGYTFGSGTRLTVV.

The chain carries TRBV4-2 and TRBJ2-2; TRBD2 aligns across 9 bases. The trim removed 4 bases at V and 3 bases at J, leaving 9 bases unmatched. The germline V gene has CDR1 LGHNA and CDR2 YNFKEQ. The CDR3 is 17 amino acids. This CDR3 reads CASSPMVSSGDTGELFF. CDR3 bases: TGTGCCAGCAGCCCCATGGTTTCTAGCGGGGACACCGGGGAGCTGTTTTTT.

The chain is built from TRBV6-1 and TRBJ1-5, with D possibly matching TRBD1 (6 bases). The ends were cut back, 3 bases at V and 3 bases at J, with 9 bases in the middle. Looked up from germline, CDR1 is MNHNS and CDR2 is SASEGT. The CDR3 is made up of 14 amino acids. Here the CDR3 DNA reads TGTGCCAGCAGTGATGGGACACTCAATCAGCCCCAGCATTTT. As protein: CASSDGTLNQPQHF.

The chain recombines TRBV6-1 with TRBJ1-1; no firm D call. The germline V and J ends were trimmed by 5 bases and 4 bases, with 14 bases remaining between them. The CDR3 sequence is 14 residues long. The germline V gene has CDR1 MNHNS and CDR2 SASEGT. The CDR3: CASSINRAGTEAFF. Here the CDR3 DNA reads TGTGCCAGCAGTATTAACCGGGCGGGCACTGAAGCTTTCTTT.

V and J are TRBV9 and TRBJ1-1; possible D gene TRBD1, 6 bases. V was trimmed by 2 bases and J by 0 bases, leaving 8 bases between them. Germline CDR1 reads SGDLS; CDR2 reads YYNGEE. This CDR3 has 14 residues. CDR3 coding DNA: TGTGCCAGCAGCGTGGGACATATGAACACTGAAGCTTTCTTT. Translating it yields CASSVGHMNTEAFF.

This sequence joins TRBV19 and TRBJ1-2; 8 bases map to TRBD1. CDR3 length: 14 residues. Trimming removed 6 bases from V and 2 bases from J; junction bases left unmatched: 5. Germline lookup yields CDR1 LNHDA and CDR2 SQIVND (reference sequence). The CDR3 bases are TGTGCCAGTAGCCCGGACAGGGCAAACTATGGCTACACCTTC. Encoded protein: CASSPDRANYGYTF.

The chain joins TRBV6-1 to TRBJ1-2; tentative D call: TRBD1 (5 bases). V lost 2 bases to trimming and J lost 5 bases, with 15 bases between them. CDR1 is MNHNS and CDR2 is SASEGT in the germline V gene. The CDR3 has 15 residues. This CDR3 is CASSENVGGGYGYTF. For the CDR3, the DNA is TGTGCCAGCAGTGAAAATGTGGGGGGAGGATATGGCTACACCTTC.

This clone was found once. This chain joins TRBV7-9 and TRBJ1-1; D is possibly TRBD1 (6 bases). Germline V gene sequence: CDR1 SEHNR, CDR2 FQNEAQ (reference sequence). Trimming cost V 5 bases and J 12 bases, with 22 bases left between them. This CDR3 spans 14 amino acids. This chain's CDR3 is CASSPRQDWRSTFF. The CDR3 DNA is TGTGCCAGCAGCCCGCGACAGGATTGGAGGTCGACTTTCTTT.

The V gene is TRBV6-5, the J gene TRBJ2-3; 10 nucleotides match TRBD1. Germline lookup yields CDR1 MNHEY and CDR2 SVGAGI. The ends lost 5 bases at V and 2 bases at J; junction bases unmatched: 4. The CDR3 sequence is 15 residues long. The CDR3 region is CASSRTGGSTDTQYF. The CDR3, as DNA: TGTGCCAGCAGTAGGACAGGGGGTTCCACAGATACGCAGTATTTT.

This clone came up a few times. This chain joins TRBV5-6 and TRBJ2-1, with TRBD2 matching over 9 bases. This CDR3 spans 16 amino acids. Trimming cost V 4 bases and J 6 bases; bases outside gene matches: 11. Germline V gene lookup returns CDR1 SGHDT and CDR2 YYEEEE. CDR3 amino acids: CASSLLAGVGGNEQFF. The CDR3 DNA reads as TGTGCCAGCAGCCTCTTAGCGGGAGTCGGGGGCAATGAGCAGTTCTTC.

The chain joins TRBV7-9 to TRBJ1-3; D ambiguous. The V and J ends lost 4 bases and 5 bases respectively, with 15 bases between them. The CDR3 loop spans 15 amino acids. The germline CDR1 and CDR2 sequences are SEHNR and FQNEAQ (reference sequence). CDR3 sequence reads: CASSSEVKSRNTIYF. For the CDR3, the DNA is TGTGCCAGCAGCTCCGAGGTAAAATCACGAAACACCATATATTTT.

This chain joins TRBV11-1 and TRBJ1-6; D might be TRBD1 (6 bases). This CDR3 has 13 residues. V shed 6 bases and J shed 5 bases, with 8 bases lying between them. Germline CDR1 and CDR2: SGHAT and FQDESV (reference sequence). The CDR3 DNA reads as TGTGCCAGCAGTCGACAGGATAATTCACCCCTCCACTTT. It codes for CASSRQDNSPLHF.

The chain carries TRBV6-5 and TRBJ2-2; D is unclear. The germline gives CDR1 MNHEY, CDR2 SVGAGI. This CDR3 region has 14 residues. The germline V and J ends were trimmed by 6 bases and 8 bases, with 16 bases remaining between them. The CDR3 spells CASRPLQWRGELFF. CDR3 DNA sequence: TGTGCCAGCAGGCCCCTCCAGTGGAGAGGGGAGCTGTTTTTT.

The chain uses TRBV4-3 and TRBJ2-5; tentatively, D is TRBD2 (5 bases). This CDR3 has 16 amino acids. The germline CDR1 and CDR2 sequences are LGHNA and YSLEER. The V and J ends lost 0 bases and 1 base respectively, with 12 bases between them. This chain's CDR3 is CASSQDLRGGQETQYF. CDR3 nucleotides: TGCGCCAGCAGCCAAGATTTACGGGGTGGCCAAGAGACCCAGTACTTC.

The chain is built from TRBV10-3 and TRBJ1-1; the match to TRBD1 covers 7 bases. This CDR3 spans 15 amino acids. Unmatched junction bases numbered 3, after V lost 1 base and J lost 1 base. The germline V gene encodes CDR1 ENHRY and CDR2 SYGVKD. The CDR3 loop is CAISELGTANTEAFF. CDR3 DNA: TGTGCCATCAGTGAGTTGGGGACAGCGAACACTGAAGCTTTCTTT.

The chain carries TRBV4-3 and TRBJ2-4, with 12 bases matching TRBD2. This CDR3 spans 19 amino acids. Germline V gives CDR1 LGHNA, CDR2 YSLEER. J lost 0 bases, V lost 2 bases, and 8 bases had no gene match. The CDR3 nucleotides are TGCGCCAGCAGCCAAAGCGAACTAGCGGGAGGTTTAGCCAAAAACATTCAGTACTTC. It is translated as CASSQSELAGGLAKNIQYF.

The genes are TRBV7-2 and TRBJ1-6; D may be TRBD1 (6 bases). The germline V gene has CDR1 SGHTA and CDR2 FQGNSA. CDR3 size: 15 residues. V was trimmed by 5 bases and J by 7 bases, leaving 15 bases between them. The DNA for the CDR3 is TGTGCCAGCAGCATTGAGGGACAAATGAATTCACCCCTCCACTTT. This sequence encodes CASSIEGQMNSPLHF.

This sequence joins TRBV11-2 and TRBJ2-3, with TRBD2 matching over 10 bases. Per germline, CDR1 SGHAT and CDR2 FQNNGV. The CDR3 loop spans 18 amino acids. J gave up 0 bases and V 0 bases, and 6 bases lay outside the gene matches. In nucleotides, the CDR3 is TGTGCCAGCAGCTTAGATCTAGCGGGGGCCACTAGCACAGATACGCAGTATTTT. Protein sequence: CASSLDLAGATSTDTQYF.

Here the CDR3 reads CASTHRGFGEAFF. CDR3 nucleotides: TGTGCCAGCACCCACAGGGGTTTTGGTGAAGCTTTCTTT. V usage is TRBV13 and J usage is TRBJ1-1; 7 bases align to TRBD1. Trimming took 7 bases from V and 7 from J; bases not matched to a gene: 9. The germline CDR1 and CDR2 sequences are PRHDT and FYEKMQ (reference sequence). The CDR3 is 13 amino acids.

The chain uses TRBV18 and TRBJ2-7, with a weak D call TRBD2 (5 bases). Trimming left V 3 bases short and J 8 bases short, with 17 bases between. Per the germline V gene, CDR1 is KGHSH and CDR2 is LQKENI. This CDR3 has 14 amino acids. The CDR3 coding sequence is TGTGCCAGCTCACCGGGAGCGGAGCGCCTGAAGCAGTACTTC. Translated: CASSPGAERLKQYF.

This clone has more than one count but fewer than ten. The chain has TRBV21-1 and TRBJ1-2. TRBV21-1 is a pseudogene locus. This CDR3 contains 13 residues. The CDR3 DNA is TGTGCCAGCAGCAAAGGCGCCAACTATGGCTACACCTTC. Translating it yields CASSKGANYGYTF.

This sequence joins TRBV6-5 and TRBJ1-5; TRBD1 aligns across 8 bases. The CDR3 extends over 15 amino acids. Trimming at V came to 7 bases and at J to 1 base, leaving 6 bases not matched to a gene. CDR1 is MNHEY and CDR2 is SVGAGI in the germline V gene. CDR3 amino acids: CASKGGQGSNQPQHF. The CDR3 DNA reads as TGTGCCAGCAAAGGCGGACAGGGAAGCAATCAGCCCCAGCATTTT.

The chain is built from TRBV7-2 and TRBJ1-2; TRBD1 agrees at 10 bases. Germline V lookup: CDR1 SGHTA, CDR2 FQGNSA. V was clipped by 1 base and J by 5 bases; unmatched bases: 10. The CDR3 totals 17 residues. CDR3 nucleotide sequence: TGTGCCAGCAGCTTAGACGGGACAGGGGTTAAATTTTATGGCTACACCTTC. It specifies CASSLDGTGVKFYGYTF.

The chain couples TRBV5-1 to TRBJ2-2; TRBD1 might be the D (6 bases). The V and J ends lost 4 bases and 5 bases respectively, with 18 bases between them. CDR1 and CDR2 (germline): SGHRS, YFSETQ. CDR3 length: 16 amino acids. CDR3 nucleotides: TGCGCCAGCAGCACAGCCGGGACAAGAGGGACCGGGGAGCTGTTTTTT. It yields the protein CASSTAGTRGTGELFF. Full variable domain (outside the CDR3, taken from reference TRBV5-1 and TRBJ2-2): KAGVTQTPRYLIKTRGQQVTLSCSPISGHRSVSWYQQTPGQGLQFLFEYFSETQRNKGNFPGRFSGRQFSNSRSEMNVSTLELGDSALYLCASSTAGTRGTGELFFGEGSRLTVL.